Each of the 17 T cell receptor beta chains below was sequenced from the same sample in a study of control samples from healthy donors and cancer patients. Clones were read by immunoSEQ multiplex PCR, and TCRdb kept only the in-frame ones, dropping some. The repertoire consists of 150,000 or so clones, with under 95% occurring once and the leading ten covering 5.8%. The sample was blood. The receptors originated from a young man in good health.

This chain links TRBV5-1 with TRBJ2-2; D is possibly TRBD2 (6 bases). Germline assignment: CDR1 SGHRS and CDR2 YFSETQ. V lost 4 bases, J lost 4 bases, and 23 bases lay in between. The CDR3 contains 18 residues. The CDR3 DNA reads TGCGCCAGCAGCCCGATCCGTTTTAGCGGCTCGGGCACCGGGGAGCTGTTTTTT. It yields the protein CASSPIRFSGSGTGELFF.

This rearrangement joins TRBV6-5 to TRBJ1-6; D not certain. Germline CDR1 reads MNHEY; CDR2 reads SVGAGI. This CDR3 has 15 residues. Between the trimmed V and J ends, which lost 2 bases and 10 bases, there was a span of 15 bases. Here the CDR3 DNA reads TGTGCCAGCAGTTACCCCCCCGGGCGTACCTCACCCCTCCACTTT. Protein sequence: CASSYPPGRTSPLHF.

J is TRBJ1-2 and V is TRBV6-5, with a weak D call TRBD1 (5 bases). CDR1 is MNHEY, CDR2 SVGAGI, per germline. V lost 8 bases and J 7 bases, leaving 11 bases between the germline ends. This CDR3 region has 11 residues. The CDR3 region is CASSRGSGYTF. CDR3 coding DNA: TGTGCCAGCTCCCGGGGCAGTGGCTACACCTTC.

This chain connects TRBV5-6 to TRBJ2-6; perhaps D is TRBD1 or TRBD2 (5 bases each). This CDR3 comprises 14 residues. CDR1 is SGHDT and CDR2 is YYEEEE in the germline V gene. Trimming took off 4 bases at V and 0 bases at J, with 5 bases between the two ends. CDR3 coding DNA: TGTGCCAGCAGCGGGACCTCTGGGGCCAACGTCCTGACTTTC. It specifies CASSGTSGANVLTF. Together with reference TRBV5-6 and TRBJ2-6, the CDR3 gives the full variable domain: DAGVTQSPTHLIKTRGQQVTLRCSPKSGHDTVSWYQQALGQGPQFIFQYYEEEERQRGNFPDRFSGHQFPNYSSELNVNALLLGDSALYLCASSGTSGANVLTFGAGSRLTVL.

V usage is TRBV7-2 and J usage is TRBJ2-7; tentative D call: TRBD2 (6 bases). The CDR3 sequence is 13 residues long. The germline gives CDR1 SGHTA, CDR2 FQGNSA. Between the trimmed V and J ends, which lost 2 bases and 5 bases, there was a span of 10 bases. In DNA form, the CDR3 reads TGTGCCAGCAGCTTATGGGCTAGCGACGAGCAGTACTTC. Its translation: CASSLWASDEQYF.

V gene TRBV6-5 combines with J gene TRBJ2-7, with D unclear. V was shortened by 2 bases and J by 4 bases, with 12 bases between the two germline ends. The CDR3 has 14 amino acids. Germline V gives CDR1 MNHEY, CDR2 SVGAGI. CDR3 DNA sequence: TGTGCCAGCAGTTACGGGTCGGGCCGGTACGAGCAGTACTTC. It yields the protein CASSYGSGRYEQYF.

The chain has TRBV30 and TRBJ1-6; possible D gene TRBD1, 5 bases. V was cut by 0 bases and J by 1 base, with 13 bases left in between. Germline V lookup: CDR1 GTSNPN, CDR2 SVGIG (reference sequence). This CDR3 spans 17 amino acids. The CDR3: CAWSVGALGSYNSPLHF. The CDR3 DNA reads TGTGCCTGGAGTGTTGGGGCCTTAGGGTCCTATAATTCACCCCTCCACTTT.

On this clone itself: Other nucleotide sequences in the sample specify the same CDR3. The chain has TRBV7-6 and TRBJ2-1; TRBD2 is a possible D gene (6 bases). The CDR3 is 15 residues long. CDR1 is SGHVS and CDR2 is FNYEAQ in the germline V gene. The V end was cut by 6 bases, the J end by 0 bases, with 12 bases between. The CDR3 coding sequence is TGTGCCAGCAGTTTTAGCGGTAGCTCCTACAATGAGCAGTTCTTC. Residues: CASSFSGSSYNEQFF.

This sequence joins TRBV11-3 and TRBJ2-1; D may be TRBD1 (5 bases). The germline V and J ends were trimmed by 1 base and 7 bases, with 14 bases remaining between them. Germline V gene sequence: CDR1 SGHNT, CDR2 YENEEA. The length of the CDR3 is 15 residues. The CDR3 protein is CASSLATGRANEQFF. CDR3 coding DNA: TGTGCCAGCAGCTTAGCCACAGGTCGAGCGAATGAGCAGTTCTTC.

The chain employs TRBV7-8 and TRBJ1-2; no firm D call. Germline V CDR1 and CDR2: SGHVS, FQNEAQ. CDR3 length: 16 residues. The V end lost 5 bases, the J end lost 2 bases, and 18 bases lay between the germline ends. The CDR3 nucleotides read TGTGCCAGCAGCCCCGGAAGAAGAGGGTTAAACTATGGCTACACCTTC. Its protein is CASSPGRRGLNYGYTF.

This clone was detected once. CDR3 protein: CASSYGGMNTEAFF. For the CDR3, the DNA is TGTGCCAGCAGTTACGGGGGGATGAACACTGAAGCTTTCTTT. The chain couples TRBV6-6 to TRBJ1-1; tentatively, D is TRBD1 (5 bases). The CDR3 consists of 14 residues. Germline V gene lookup returns CDR1 MNHNY and CDR2 SVGAGI (reference sequence). Trimming took off 2 bases at V and 0 bases at J, with 7 bases between the two ends.

This clone was counted between two and nine times. The chain uses TRBV10-3 and TRBJ2-2; D might be TRBD2 (6 bases). CDR3 length equals 14 residues. Trimming took off 2 bases at V and 5 bases at J, with 9 bases between the two ends. Germline CDR1 is ENHRY and CDR2 is SYGVKD. The DNA for the CDR3 is TGTGCCATCAGTGAGGGCGGGGTGACCGGGGAGCTGTTTTTT. Encoded protein: CAISEGGVTGELFF.

The chain links TRBV6-5 to TRBJ1-1, with unresolved D. Trimming shortened V by 4 bases and J by 1 base, and 1 base separated the two germline ends. The CDR3 totals 11 residues. Per the germline V gene, CDR1 is MNHEY and CDR2 is SVGAGI. This CDR3 is CASSSNTEAFF. DNA of the CDR3: TGTGCCAGCAGTTCGAACACTGAAGCTTTCTTT.

The V call is TRBV2, the J call TRBJ1-5; unclear D gene. V gave up 5 bases and J gave up 2 bases, with 16 bases separating them. From germline, CDR1 is SNHLY and CDR2 FYNNEI. The CDR3 has 16 amino acids. The CDR3 bases are TGTGCCAGCAGTTTGAGGCCCGGTGGGGGCAATCAGCCCCAGCATTTT. Protein sequence: CASSLRPGGGNQPQHF.

This chain links TRBV30 with TRBJ1-3; D unclear. Trimming shortened V by 2 bases and J by 0 bases, and 5 bases separated the two germline ends. The CDR3 runs to 13 residues. Germline CDR1 is GTSNPN and CDR2 is SVGIG (reference sequence). The CDR3 loop is CAWSSSSGNTIYF. The CDR3 nucleotides are TGTGCCTGGAGTTCCAGCTCTGGAAACACCATATATTTT.

The rearrangement joins TRBV28 to TRBJ2-7; 9 bases fit TRBD1. The V segment lost 2 bases and the J segment 2 bases; nucleotides outside the gene matches: 4. Per germline, CDR1 MDHEN and CDR2 SYDVKM. The length of the CDR3 is 15 residues. CDR3 DNA sequence: TGTGCCAGCAGTTTAGGACAGGGGCCCACCTACGAGCAGTACTTC. Protein product: CASSLGQGPTYEQYF.

The chain recombines TRBV19 with TRBJ1-3; D call uncertain. Germline CDR1 reads LNHDA; CDR2 reads SQIVND (reference sequence). The CDR3 contains 16 residues. The germline V and J ends were trimmed by 3 bases and 0 bases, with 12 bases remaining between them. The CDR3: CASSIFWTVSGNTIYF. The CDR3 region has the DNA TGTGCCAGTAGTATCTTCTGGACGGTCTCTGGAAACACCATATATTTT.